The 22 T cell receptor beta chains given below trace back to one sample, sequenced in a study of blood T cell repertoires in COVID-19. Sequencing was performed with immunoSEQ multiplex PCR; in TCRdb, only in-frame clones are kept and a portion is missing. Of tens of thousands of clones in the sample, less than 80% were seen once. What was sequenced was peripheral blood. The receptor set was obtained from a human donor in a cohort sampled during active COVID-19.

The genes are TRBV30 and TRBJ2-7; tentatively, D is TRBD2 (6 bases). This CDR3 contains 15 residues. From germline, CDR1 is GTSNPN and CDR2 SVGIG (reference sequence). Deletions cut 1 base from V and 3 bases from J, with 16 bases between. The CDR3 coding sequence is TGTGCCTGGAGTGAATCTAACAGACTAGGCTACGAGCAGTACTTC. Translating it yields CAWSESNRLGYEQYF.

The chain carries TRBV6-6 and TRBJ1-2, with D possibly being TRBD1 (5 bases). This CDR3 comprises 14 residues. V was pared by 5 bases and J by 4 bases, with 14 bases between. The germline V gene encodes CDR1 MNHNY and CDR2 SVGAGI (reference sequence). As DNA, the CDR3 is TGTGCCAGCAGTCAAATTGACAGATCCTATGGCTACACCTTC. This gives the protein CASSQIDRSYGYTF.

This clone turned up a few times. J is TRBJ1-3 and V is TRBV7-6; TRBD1 agrees at 11 bases. V lost 5 bases and J lost 3; bases outside the gene matches: 6. Germline CDR1 and CDR2: SGHVS and FNYEAQ. The CDR3 is 16 amino acids. CDR3 loop: CASSVGTGGSGNTIYF. The CDR3 DNA sequence: TGTGCCAGCAGCGTGGGGACAGGGGGAAGTGGAAACACCATATATTTT.

This clone showed up just a few times. The V call is TRBV30, the J call TRBJ1-5; tentatively, D is TRBD1 (5 bases). This CDR3 has 14 residues. The V and J ends lost 1 base and 1 base respectively, with 8 bases between them. Germline V gene lookup returns CDR1 GTSNPN and CDR2 SVGIG (reference sequence). The DNA for the CDR3 is TGTGCCTGGAGTGGGCAGGGCAGCAATCAGCCCCAGCATTTT. Its translation is CAWSGQGSNQPQHF.

This clone was picked up a small number of times. The rearrangement links TRBV14 to TRBJ2-7; tentative D call: TRBD1 (6 bases). CDR1 is SGHDN, CDR2 FVKESK, per germline. CDR3 length equals 16 residues. V was pared by 1 base and J by 4 bases, with 17 bases between. CDR3 DNA sequence: TGTGCCAGCAGCCAAGGACAGGCCGTTAACTTATACGAGCAGTACTTC. Its protein is CASSQGQAVNLYEQYF.

The V gene is TRBV3-1 (or the pseudogene TRBV3-2), the J gene TRBJ1-4; 7 nucleotides align to TRBD1. The germline gives CDR1 LGHDT, CDR2 YNNKEL (reference sequence). The ends lost 4 bases at V and 10 bases at J; junction bases unmatched: 12. The CDR3 sequence is 15 residues long. DNA for the CDR3: TGTGCCAGCAGCCTACATCCGGGACAGATAAGAAAACTGTTTTTT. It specifies CASSLHPGQIRKLFF.

The chain carries TRBV5-1 and TRBJ2-7, with 7 bases fitting TRBD2. CDR1 SGHRS and CDR2 YFSETQ come from the germline V gene. V dropped 2 bases and J dropped 4; count of bases not matched to a gene: 6. The CDR3 length is 14 residues. CDR3 protein: CASSFSSGGYEQYF. In nucleotides, the CDR3 is TGCGCCAGCAGCTTTTCGTCGGGAGGTTACGAGCAGTACTTC.

V gene TRBV7-8 combines with J gene TRBJ1-1; 9 nucleotides match TRBD1. V was clipped by 4 bases and J by 2 bases; unmatched bases: 8. This CDR3 contains 16 residues. Germline CDR1 SGHVS, CDR2 FQNEAQ. The CDR3 loop reads CASSSQGADRNTEAFF. CDR3 DNA sequence: TGTGCCAGCAGCTCACAGGGGGCCGATAGAAACACTGAAGCTTTCTTT.

Only a few counts were recorded for this clone. The chain links TRBV11-3 to TRBJ1-2, with TRBD1 matching 7 bases. This CDR3 spans 14 amino acids. From germline, CDR1 is SGHNT and CDR2 YENEEA. The V gene end was trimmed by 4 bases and the J gene end by 6 bases; junction bases not matched to a gene: 8. CDR3 sequence: CASSSRQGRNGYTF. In nucleotides, the CDR3 is TGTGCCAGCAGCTCTCGACAGGGTCGAAATGGCTACACCTTC.

The chain uses TRBV18 and TRBJ2-3; D is unclear. Germline CDR1 reads KGHSH; CDR2 reads LQKENI. Trimming stripped 6 bases from V and 4 bases from J, with 5 bases between. The CDR3 extends over 11 amino acids. CDR3 amino acids: CASSSADTQYF. CDR3 DNA: TGTGCCAGCTCCTCGGCAGATACGCAGTATTTT.

The chain has TRBV5-1 and TRBJ2-5, with 8 bases aligning to TRBD2. The CDR3 spans 15 residues. Germline V gives CDR1 SGHRS, CDR2 YFSETQ. V gave up 1 base and J gave up 5 bases; unmatched junction bases: 7. The CDR3 coding sequence is TGCGCCAGCAGCTTGCTGGGGGAGCGGGGGGAGACCCAGTACTTC. Translated, it gives CASSLLGERGETQYF.

The chain is built from TRBV11-3 and TRBJ1-1; 7 positions match TRBD1. The junction had 13 bases not matched to a gene; V was cut back by 4 bases and J by 2 bases. CDR3 length: 17 residues. Germline V gene data show CDR1 as SGHNT and CDR2 as YENEEA. The CDR3 here is CASSSPSTQGRNTEAFF. CDR3 nucleotides: TGTGCCAGCAGCTCTCCCTCTACACAGGGGCGAAACACTGAAGCTTTCTTT.

The rearrangement joins TRBV21-1 to TRBJ1-2. TRBV21-1 is deemed a pseudogene. The CDR3 loop spans 14 amino acids. The CDR3 DNA follows: TGTGCCAGCAGCAAGGGGGGGGGACTCGGTGGCTACACCTTC. It translates to CASSKGGGLGGYTF.

This clone appeared a single time. This chain uses TRBV27 with TRBJ1-1; weak D call: TRBD1 (5 bases). CDR3 length: 15 residues. Per the germline V gene, CDR1 is MNHEY and CDR2 is SMNVEV (reference sequence). V was shortened by 3 bases and J by 0 bases, with 11 bases between the two germline ends. Here the CDR3 reads CASSFLKGLNTEAFF. The CDR3 DNA sequence: TGTGCCAGCAGTTTCCTCAAGGGGTTGAACACTGAAGCTTTCTTT.

The chain combines TRBV5-1 with TRBJ2-7, with D perhaps TRBD1 (5 bases). Germline CDR1 is SGHRS and CDR2 is YFSETQ. This CDR3 has 14 residues. V was trimmed by 4 bases and J by 2 bases, leaving 13 bases between them. The CDR3 loop reads CASSRLDNTYEQYF. CDR3 coding DNA: TGCGCCAGCAGCCGCTTGGACAATACCTACGAGCAGTACTTC. The whole variable domain, remainder taken from reference TRBV5-1 and TRBJ2-7, is KAGVTQTPRYLIKTRGQQVTLSCSPISGHRSVSWYQQTPGQGLQFLFEYFSETQRNKGNFPGRFSGRQFSNSRSEMNVSTLELGDSALYLCASSRLDNTYEQYFGPGTRLTVT.

This rearrangement joins TRBV6-5 to TRBJ1-4, with D possibly being TRBD1 (6 bases). V was cut by 6 bases and J by 7 bases, with 18 bases left in between. The CDR3 spans 15 residues. In germline, CDR1 is MNHEY, CDR2 SVGAGI. This CDR3 is CASRIQGLTGEKLFF. As DNA, the CDR3 is TGTGCCAGCAGAATTCAGGGGTTGACGGGTGAAAAACTGTTTTTT.

The chain uses TRBV9 and TRBJ2-1; 8 bases agree with TRBD2. Per the germline V gene, CDR1 is SGDLS and CDR2 is YYNGEE. V dropped 0 bases and J dropped 6; count of bases not matched to a gene: 5. The CDR3 covers 15 residues. The CDR3 nucleotides are TGTGCCAGCAGCGTAGTAACTAGCGGTACCAATGAGCAGTTCTTC. It specifies CASSVVTSGTNEQFF.

V gene TRBV5-8 combines with J gene TRBJ1-1; no reliable D call. The CDR3 sequence is 14 residues long. Per the germline V gene, CDR1 is SGHTS and CDR2 is YDEGEE. The V gene lost 6 bases and the J gene lost 1 base, with 13 bases spanning the gap. Written as DNA, the CDR3 is TGTGCCAGCAAGGAATACGGAGAGAACACTGAAGCTTTCTTT. It encodes CASKEYGENTEAFF.

V is TRBV6-6 and J is TRBJ1-5, with 10 bases lining up with TRBD1. Trimming removed 6 bases from V and 5 bases from J; junction bases left unmatched: 4. Germline V CDR1 and CDR2: MNHNY, SVGAGI (reference sequence). The CDR3 spans 14 residues. The CDR3 protein is CASRTGGDDQPQHF. The CDR3 DNA is TGTGCCAGCAGGACAGGGGGCGACGATCAGCCCCAGCATTTT.

The CDR3 region is CATSDSTGGGTGELFF. The CDR3 DNA follows: TGTGCCACCAGTGATTCGACAGGGGGCGGAACCGGGGAGCTGTTTTTT. This chain uses TRBV24-1 with TRBJ2-2; TRBD1 matches 10 bases. The germline V gene encodes CDR1 KGHDR and CDR2 SFDVKD. The junction had 4 bases not matched to a gene; V was cut back by 2 bases and J by 5 bases. The CDR3 totals 16 residues.

The chain carries TRBV11-2 and TRBJ2-2; 10 positions match TRBD2. The trim removed 1 base at V and 6 bases at J, leaving 2 bases unmatched. The CDR3 totals 15 residues. Germline-derived CDR1 and CDR2 are SGHAT and FQNNGV. The chain's CDR3 is CASSLGLAGAGELFF. DNA for the CDR3: TGTGCCAGCAGCTTAGGTCTAGCGGGAGCCGGGGAGCTGTTTTTT.

V usage is TRBV2 and J usage is TRBJ2-3, with no clear D. CDR3 length equals 12 residues. The germline V gene encodes CDR1 SNHLY and CDR2 FYNNEI. Trimming left V 7 bases short and J 6 bases short, with 11 bases between. CDR3: CASKAPVDTQYF. DNA for the CDR3: TGTGCCAGCAAAGCTCCTGTGGATACGCAGTATTTT.